The clone carrying this TCR beta chain was detected only once. The V end was cut by 2 bases, the J end by 6 bases, with 15 bases between. The germline V gene encodes CDR1 SNHLY and CDR2 FYNNEI. There are 15 residues in the CDR3. This sample is part of a study of blood T cell repertoires in COVID-19. About the research overall: The United States, Italy and Spain were the sources of the acute and convalescent COVID-19 samples. PBMCs, B-cell-depleted T cells, or T cells provided the cDNA or gDNA that made up the material.

Methods used by the authors: Reference gene primer amplification gave estimated nucleated cell counts. TCRdb keeps only in-frame clones here, not all; method: immunoSEQ multiplex PCR. The V and J calls and the clone size are those of that table, but D and trimming were determined from the DNA. The sample has a few hundred thousand clones; under 90% are singletons. The source material was peripheral blood. The chain uses TRBV2 and TRBJ2-3; TRBD2 is a possible D gene (7 bases). This clonotype originated in a man aged 55 to 70 with acute or convalescent COVID-19. The chain's CDR3 is CASSEQAGARDTQYF. The CDR3 DNA reads as TGTGCCAGCAGTGAACAGGCGGGGGCCAGGGATACGCAGTATTTT.